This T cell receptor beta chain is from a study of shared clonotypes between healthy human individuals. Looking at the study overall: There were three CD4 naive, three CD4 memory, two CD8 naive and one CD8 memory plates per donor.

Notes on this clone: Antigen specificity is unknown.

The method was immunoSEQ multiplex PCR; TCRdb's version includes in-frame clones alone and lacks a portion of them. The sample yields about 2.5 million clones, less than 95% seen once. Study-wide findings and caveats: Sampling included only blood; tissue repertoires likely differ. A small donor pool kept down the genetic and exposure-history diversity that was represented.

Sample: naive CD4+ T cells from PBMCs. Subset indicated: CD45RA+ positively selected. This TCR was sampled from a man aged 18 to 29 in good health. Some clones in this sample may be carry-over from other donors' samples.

The CDR3 protein is CASSYDGGGQRGFYF. CDR3 in DNA: TGTGCCAGCAGTTACGACGGCGGGGGACAGCGTGGGTTTTACTTC. The rearrangement uses TRBV6-5 and TRBJ2-5; D may correspond to TRBD1 or TRBD2 (7 bases each). Looked up from germline, CDR1 is MNHEY and CDR2 is SVGAGI. Trimming cost V 2 bases and J 14 bases, with 24 bases left between them. This CDR3 contains 15 residues.